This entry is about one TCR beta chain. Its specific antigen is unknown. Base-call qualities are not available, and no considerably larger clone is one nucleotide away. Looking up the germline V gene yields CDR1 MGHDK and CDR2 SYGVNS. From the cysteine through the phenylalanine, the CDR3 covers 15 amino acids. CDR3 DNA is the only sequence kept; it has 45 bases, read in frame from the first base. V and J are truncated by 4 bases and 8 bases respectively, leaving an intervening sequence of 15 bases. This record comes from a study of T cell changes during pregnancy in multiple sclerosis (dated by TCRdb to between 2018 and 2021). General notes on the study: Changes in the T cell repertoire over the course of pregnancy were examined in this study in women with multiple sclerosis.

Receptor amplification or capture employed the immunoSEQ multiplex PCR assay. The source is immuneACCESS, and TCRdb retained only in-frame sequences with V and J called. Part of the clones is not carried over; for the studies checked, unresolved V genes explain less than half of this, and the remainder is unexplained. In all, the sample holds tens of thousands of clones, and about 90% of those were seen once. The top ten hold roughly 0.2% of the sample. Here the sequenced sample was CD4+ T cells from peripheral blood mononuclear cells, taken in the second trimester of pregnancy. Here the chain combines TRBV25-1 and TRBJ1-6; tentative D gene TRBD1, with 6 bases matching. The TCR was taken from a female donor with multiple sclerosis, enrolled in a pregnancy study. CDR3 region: CASSVEGGSHSPLHF. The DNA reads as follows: TGTGCCAGCAGTGTAGAAGGGGGTTCGCATTCACCCCTCCACTTT.